This T cell receptor (beta chain) was found in a study of blood T cell repertoires in COVID-19. Study context: Italy, Spain and the United States were the sources of the convalescent and acute COVID-19 samples. The cDNA or gDNA used as material had been derived from T cells, B-cell-depleted T cells, or PBMCs.

Germline V gives CDR1 MDHEN, CDR2 SYDVKM. There are 14 residues in the CDR3. The V and J ends lost 6 bases and 1 base, in that order; junction bases with no gene match: 2. In the original workflow: Amplification of reference gene primers provided the estimated nucleated cell counts. Repertoires were generated with immunoSEQ multiplex PCR, while TCRdb's copy carries only in-frame clones and drops some. V and J calls plus clone size are reproduced from that table; the DNA served to infer D and trimming. The sample records roughly 100,000 clones, 88% being singletons. The V call is TRBV28, the J call TRBJ2-1; 8 nucleotides match TRBD2. Sequences were obtained from peripheral blood. The sequence derives from a man of 80 years or more with acute or convalescent COVID-19. The CDR3 DNA sequence: TGTGCCAGCAGCCCGGGAGGGTCCTACAATGAGCAGTTCTTC. As protein: CASSPGGSYNEQFF. Complete variable domain (other parts from reference TRBV28 and TRBJ2-1): DVKVTQSSRYLVKRTGEKVFLECVQDMDHENMFWYRQDPGLGLRLIYFSYDVKMKEKGDIPEGYSVSREKKERFSLILESASTNQTSMYLCASSPGGSYNEQFFGPGTRLTVL.